The clone carrying this TCR beta chain has a single count. The source of the sample is a study of OX40 agonist ivuxolimab in advanced cancers. Looking at the study overall: Ivuxolimab, an agonist antibody against OX40 (CD134), was given to patients. Patients received intravenous ivuxolimab every 2 weeks at 0.01 to 10 mg/kg. Males comprised 82.7% of the group, whose mean age was approximately 60 years (range roughly 20 to 85). Enrolled patients in dose escalation had cancers that were hepatocellular carcinoma, melanoma, renal cell or head and neck cancer.

This table comes from immunoSEQ multiplex PCR, and its TCRdb copy is limited to in-frame clones, with some not included. The top ten hold approximately 12% of the sample, which has about 62,000 clones, 91% seen once. The sample was CD4+ or CD8+ T cells sorted from blood, taken in a trial of the OX40 agonist ivuxolimab. The sequence derives from an adult with an advanced solid tumor such as melanoma, head and neck, liver or kidney cancer.

For the CDR3, the DNA is TGTGCCAGCAGCGCCGGGACGAAAGAAGCTTTCTTT. Protein product: CASSAGTKEAFF. The gene calls are TRBV7-9 and TRBJ1-1; TRBD1 is a possible D gene (5 bases). This CDR3 contains 12 residues. Looked up from germline, CDR1 is SEHNR and CDR2 is FQNEAQ (reference sequence). V gave up 5 bases and J gave up 8 bases, with 12 bases separating them.